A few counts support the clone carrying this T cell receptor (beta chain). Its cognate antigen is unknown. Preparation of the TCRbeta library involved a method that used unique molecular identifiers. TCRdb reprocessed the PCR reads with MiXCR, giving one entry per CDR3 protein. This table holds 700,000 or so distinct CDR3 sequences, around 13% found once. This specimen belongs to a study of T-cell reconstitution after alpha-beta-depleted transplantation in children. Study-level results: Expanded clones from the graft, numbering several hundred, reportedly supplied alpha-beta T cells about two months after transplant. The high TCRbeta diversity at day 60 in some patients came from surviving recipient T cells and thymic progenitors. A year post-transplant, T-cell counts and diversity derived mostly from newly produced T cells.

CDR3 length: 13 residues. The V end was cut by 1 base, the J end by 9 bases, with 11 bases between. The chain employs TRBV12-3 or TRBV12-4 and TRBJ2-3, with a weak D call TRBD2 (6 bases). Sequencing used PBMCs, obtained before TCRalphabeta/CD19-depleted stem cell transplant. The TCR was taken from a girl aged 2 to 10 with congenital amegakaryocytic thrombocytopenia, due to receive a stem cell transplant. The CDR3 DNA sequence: TGTGCCAGCAGTTTAGTGCGGGAACCCACGCAGTATTTT. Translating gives CASSLVREPTQYF.